This T cell receptor beta chain comes out of a study of Ad26.COV2.S vaccination and SARS-CoV-2 variants. Study information: The trial was COV1001 and the donor's arm was Ad26.COV2.S.

V was trimmed by 6 bases and J by 5 bases, leaving 8 bases between them. CDR1 is SGHNT and CDR2 is YENEEA in the germline V gene. This CDR3 spans 13 amino acids. Only in-frame clones appear in the TCRdb table, and some are missing; sequencing was by immunoSEQ multiplex PCR. The sample carries 350,000 to 450,000 clones, 83% recorded once. Treatment given: roughly 19 received Ad26.COV2.S at low or high dose, single or two shots; about five received placebo; per-sample allocation not given. Sampling was performed 63 days after the first vaccine or placebo injection. Boston supplied an adult donor aged 18-55 years. An Ad26 vector expressing Wuhan-strain SARS-CoV-2 spike constituted the vaccine.

Here the sequenced sample was peripheral blood, taken in a trial of Ad26.COV2.S vaccine versus placebo. The rearrangement links TRBV11-3 to TRBJ1-6; D possibly corresponds to TRBD1 (6 bases). The sequence was obtained from a person between 18 and 65 years old who received the Ad26.COV2.S COVID-19 vaccine or a placebo. The CDR3 protein is CASSRTDNSPLHF. DNA for the CDR3: TGTGCCAGCAGTAGGACAGATAATTCACCCCTCCACTTT.